This paragraph reports one T cell receptor beta chain. Its specificity is unknown. Regarding treatment: roughly 10-day PBMC culture with coronavirus spike peptide pools or control peptides (ViraFEST assay). During the years 2011-2018, before the COVID-19 pandemic, the unexposed donor's CD4+ T cells were collected. Expansion of antigen-specific T cells with peptide pools by ViraFEST preceded sequencing of TCRs. V lost 6 bases, J lost 4 bases, and 18 bases lay in between. This CDR3 has 14 residues. Germline V lookup: CDR1 DFQATT, CDR2 SNEGSKA (reference sequence). The Oncomine TCR Beta short-read assay was applied to DNA of cultured CD4+ T cells. One entry per CDR3 protein results from TCRdb running MiXCR on the PCR reads. Here the sample spans about 2,600 distinct CDR3 sequences, around two fifths being singletons. This record belongs to a study of vaccination and CD4 T cells after COVID-19. Findings and caveats of the study: A relatively small number of convalescent patients were studied, and no early post-infection timepoints were included.

This TCR came from a human donor in good health. The chain links TRBV20-1 to TRBJ1-1; no definite D call. Source material: CD4+ T cells from blood, cultured in vitro. This chain's CDR3 is CSAPTSGEGTEAFF. CDR3 DNA sequence: TGCAGTGCCCCTACCTCCGGCGAGGGCACTGAAGCTTTCTTT.